This TCR beta chain stems from a study of blood T cell repertoires in COVID-19. Study-level background: From T cells, B-cell-depleted T cells, or PBMCs came the material, which was cDNA or gDNA.

How the authors handled the data: The authors estimated nucleated cell counts from reference gene primer amplification. Data came from immunoSEQ multiplex PCR; TCRdb stores just in-frame clones and leaves some out. V and J calls plus clone size are reproduced from that table; the DNA served to infer D and trimming. The top ten clones hold about 6% of a sample with approximately 300,000 clones, 70% to 90% of them seen once. This CDR3 is built from 18 residues. Trimming took 0 bases from V and 1 from J; bases not matched to a gene: 7. The germline V gene encodes CDR1 SGHRS and CDR2 YFSETQ. The TCR sequence derives from a woman in her twenties or thirties who had recovered from COVID-19. The chain couples TRBV5-1 to TRBJ2-3; 11 positions match TRBD2. Sequenced sample: PBMCs or T cells enriched from blood (not recorded which). CDR3 loop: CASSLASGGSRRTDTQYF. CDR3 in DNA: TGCGCCAGCAGCTTGGCTAGCGGGGGGTCCCGACGCACAGATACGCAGTATTTT.